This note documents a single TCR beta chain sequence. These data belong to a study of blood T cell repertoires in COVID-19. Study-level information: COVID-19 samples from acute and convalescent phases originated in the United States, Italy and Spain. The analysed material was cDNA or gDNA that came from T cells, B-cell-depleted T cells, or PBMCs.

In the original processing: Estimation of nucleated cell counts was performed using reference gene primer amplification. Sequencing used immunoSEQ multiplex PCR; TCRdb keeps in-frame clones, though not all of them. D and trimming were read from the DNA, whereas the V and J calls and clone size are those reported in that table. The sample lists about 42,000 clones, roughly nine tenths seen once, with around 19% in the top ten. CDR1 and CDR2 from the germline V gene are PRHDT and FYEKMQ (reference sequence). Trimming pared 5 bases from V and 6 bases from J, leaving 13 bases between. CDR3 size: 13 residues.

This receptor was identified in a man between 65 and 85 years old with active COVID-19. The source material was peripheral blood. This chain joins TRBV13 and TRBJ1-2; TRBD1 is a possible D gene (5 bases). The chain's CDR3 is CASSMQGRNGYTF. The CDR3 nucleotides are TGTGCCAGCAGCATGCAGGGAAGGAATGGCTACACCTTC.